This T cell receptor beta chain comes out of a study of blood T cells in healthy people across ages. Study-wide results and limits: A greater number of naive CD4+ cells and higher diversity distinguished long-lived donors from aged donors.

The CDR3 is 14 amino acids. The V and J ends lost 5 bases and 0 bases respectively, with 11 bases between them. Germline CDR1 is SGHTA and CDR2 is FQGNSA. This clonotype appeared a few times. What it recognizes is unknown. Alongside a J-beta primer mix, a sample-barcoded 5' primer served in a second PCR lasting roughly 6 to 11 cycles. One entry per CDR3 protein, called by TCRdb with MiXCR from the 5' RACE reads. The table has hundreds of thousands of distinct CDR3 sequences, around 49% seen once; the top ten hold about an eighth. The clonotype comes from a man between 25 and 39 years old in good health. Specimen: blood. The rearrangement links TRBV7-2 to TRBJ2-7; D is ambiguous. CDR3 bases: TGTGCCAGCAGCCCCGGGTGTTGCTCCTACGAGCAGTACTTC. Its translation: CASSPGCCSYEQYF.